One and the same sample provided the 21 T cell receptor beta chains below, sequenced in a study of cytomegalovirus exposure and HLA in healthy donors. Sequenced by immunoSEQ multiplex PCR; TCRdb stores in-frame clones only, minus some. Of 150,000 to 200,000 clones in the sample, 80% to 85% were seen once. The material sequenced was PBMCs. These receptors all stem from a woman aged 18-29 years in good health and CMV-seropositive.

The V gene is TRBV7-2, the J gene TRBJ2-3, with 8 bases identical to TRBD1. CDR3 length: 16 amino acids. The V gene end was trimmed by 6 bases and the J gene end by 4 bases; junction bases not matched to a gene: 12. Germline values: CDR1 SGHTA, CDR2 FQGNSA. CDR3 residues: CASSPRPGTGSDTQYF. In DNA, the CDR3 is TGTGCCAGCAGTCCCCGGCCCGGGACAGGATCAGATACGCAGTATTTT.

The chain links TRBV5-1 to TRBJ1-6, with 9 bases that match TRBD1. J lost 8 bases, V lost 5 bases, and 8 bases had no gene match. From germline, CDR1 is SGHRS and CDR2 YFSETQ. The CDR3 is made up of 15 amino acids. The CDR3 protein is CASSWGQGKDSPLHF. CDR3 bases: TGCGCCAGCAGTTGGGGACAGGGTAAAGATTCACCCCTCCACTTT.

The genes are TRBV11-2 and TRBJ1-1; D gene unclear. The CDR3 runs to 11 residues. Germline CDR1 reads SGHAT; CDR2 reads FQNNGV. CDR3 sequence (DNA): TGTGCTAGCCGGGGTGGCACTGAAGCTTTCTTT. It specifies CASRGGTEAFF.

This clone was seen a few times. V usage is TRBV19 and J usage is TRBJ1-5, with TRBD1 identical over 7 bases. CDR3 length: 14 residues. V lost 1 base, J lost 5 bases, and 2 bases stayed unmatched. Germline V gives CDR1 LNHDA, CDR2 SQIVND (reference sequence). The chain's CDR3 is CASSIGQGYQPQHF. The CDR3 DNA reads TGTGCCAGTAGTATAGGACAGGGATATCAGCCCCAGCATTTT.

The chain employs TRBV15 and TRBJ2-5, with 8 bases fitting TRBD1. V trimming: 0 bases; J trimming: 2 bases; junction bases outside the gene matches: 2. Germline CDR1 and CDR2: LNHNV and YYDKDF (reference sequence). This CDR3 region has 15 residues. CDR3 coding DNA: TGTGCCACCAGCAGAGATGGACAGGGTCAAGAGACCCAGTACTTC. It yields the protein CATSRDGQGQETQYF.

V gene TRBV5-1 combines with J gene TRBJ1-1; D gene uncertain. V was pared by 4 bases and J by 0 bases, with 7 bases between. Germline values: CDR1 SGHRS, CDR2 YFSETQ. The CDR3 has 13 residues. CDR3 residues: CASSPQMNTEAFF. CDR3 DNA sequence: TGCGCCAGCAGCCCGCAGATGAACACTGAAGCTTTCTTT.

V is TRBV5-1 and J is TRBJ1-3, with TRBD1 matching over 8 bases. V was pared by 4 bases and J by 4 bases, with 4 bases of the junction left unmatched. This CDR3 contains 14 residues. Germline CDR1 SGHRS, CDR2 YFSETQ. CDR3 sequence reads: CASSLGQGGNTIYF. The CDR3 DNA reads TGCGCCAGCAGCCTAGGACAGGGAGGAAACACCATATATTTT.

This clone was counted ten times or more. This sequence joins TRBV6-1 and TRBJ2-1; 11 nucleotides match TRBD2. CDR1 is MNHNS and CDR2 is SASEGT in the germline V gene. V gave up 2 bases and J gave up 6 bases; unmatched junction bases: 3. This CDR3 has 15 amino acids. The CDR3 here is CASSEFSGGANEQFF. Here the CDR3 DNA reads TGTGCCAGCAGTGAATTTAGCGGGGGGGCCAATGAGCAGTTCTTC.

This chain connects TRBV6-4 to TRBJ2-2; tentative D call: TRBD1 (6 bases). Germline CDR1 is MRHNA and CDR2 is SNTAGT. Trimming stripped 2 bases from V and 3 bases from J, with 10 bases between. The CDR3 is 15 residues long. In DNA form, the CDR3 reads TGTGCCAGCAGTGACGGGGGCGCCGACACCGGGGAGCTGTTTTTT. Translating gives CASSDGGADTGELFF.

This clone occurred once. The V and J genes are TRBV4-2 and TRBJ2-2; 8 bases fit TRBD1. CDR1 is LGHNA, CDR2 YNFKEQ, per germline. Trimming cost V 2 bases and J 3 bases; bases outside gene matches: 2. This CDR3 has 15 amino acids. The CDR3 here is CASSQLTGDTGELFF. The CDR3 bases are TGTGCCAGCAGCCAATTGACAGGGGACACCGGGGAGCTGTTTTTT.

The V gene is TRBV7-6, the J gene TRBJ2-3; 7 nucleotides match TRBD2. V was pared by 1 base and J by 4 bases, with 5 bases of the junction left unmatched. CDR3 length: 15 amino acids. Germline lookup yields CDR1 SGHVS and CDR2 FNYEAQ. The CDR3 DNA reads TGTGCCAGCAGCTTAGGCGGGGGTGGCGCAGATACGCAGTATTTT. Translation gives CASSLGGGGADTQYF.

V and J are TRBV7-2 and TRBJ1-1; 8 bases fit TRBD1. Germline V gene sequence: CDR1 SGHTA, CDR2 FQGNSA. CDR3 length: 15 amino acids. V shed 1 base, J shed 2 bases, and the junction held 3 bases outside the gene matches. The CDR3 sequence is CASSLVSGGNTEAFF. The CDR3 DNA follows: TGTGCCAGCAGCTTAGTCTCAGGGGGCAACACTGAAGCTTTCTTT.

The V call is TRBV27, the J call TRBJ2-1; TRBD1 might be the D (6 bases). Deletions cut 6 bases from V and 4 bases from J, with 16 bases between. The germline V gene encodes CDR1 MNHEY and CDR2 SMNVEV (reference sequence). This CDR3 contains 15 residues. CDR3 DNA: TGTGCCAGCAGCAGGGGCCTCAACGTTTACAATGAGCAGTTCTTC. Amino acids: CASSRGLNVYNEQFF.

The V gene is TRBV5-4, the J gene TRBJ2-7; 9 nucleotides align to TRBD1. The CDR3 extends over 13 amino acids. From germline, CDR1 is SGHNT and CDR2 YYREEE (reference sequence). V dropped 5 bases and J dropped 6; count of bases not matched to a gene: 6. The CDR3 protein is CASRPGQGSEQYF. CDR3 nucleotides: TGTGCCAGCAGACCGGGACAGGGATCCGAGCAGTACTTC.

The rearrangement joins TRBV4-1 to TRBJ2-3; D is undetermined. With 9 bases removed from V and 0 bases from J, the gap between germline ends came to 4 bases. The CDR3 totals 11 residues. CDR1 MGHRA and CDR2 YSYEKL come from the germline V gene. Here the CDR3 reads CASTSTDTQYF. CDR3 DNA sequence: TGCGCCAGTACAAGCACAGATACGCAGTATTTT.

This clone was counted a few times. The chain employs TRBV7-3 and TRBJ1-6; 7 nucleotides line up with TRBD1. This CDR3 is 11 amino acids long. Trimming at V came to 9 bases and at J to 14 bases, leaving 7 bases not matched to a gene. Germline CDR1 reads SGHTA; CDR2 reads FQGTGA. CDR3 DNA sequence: TGTGCCAGTCTCAGGGGGTCAGCCCTCCACTTT. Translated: CASLRGSALHF.

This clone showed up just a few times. The CDR3 DNA is TGTGCCAGCTCACCAAGGACAGGGTCCTACGAGCAGTACTTC. Amino acids: CASSPRTGSYEQYF. The chain carries TRBV18 and TRBJ2-7, with 8 bases identical to TRBD1. V lost 2 bases and J lost 1; bases outside the gene matches: 1. The CDR3 totals 14 residues. Germline lookup yields CDR1 KGHSH and CDR2 LQKENI.

CDR3: CSAQAGDTQYF. The DNA for the CDR3 is TGCAGTGCCCAAGCGGGGGATACGCAGTATTTT. The chain carries TRBV20-1 and TRBJ2-3; 7 nucleotides agree with TRBD2. The CDR3 loop spans 11 amino acids. The V gene's germline CDR1 is DFQATT and CDR2 SNEGSKA (reference sequence). The junction had 3 bases not matched to a gene; V was cut back by 6 bases and J by 6 bases.

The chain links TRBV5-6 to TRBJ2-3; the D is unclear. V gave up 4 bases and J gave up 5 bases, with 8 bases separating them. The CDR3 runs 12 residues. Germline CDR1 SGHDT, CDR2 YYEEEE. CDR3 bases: TGTGCCAGCAGCCCCAACAAAGATACGCAGTATTTT. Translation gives CASSPNKDTQYF.

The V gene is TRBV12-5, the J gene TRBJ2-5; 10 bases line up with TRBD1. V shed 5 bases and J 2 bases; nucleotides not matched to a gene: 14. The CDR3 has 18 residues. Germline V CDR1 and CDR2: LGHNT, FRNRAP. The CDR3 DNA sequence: TGTGCTAGTGGTCCTAGGGGACAGGGGACGTCCCTTCAAGAGACCCAGTACTTC. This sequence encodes CASGPRGQGTSLQETQYF.

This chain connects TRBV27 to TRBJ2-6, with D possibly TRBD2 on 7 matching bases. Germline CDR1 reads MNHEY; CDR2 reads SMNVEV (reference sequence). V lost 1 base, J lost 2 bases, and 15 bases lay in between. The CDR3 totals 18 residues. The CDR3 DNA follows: TGTGCCAGCAGTTTATTTAGGGGGGGTTGGGCTGGGGCCAACGTCCTGACTTTC. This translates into CASSLFRGGWAGANVLTF. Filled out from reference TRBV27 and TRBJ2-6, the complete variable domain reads EAQVTQNPRYLITVTGKKLTVTCSQNMNHEYMSWYRQDPGLGLRQIYYSMNVEVTDKGDVPEGYKVSRKEKRNFPLILESPSPNQTSLYFCASSLFRGGWAGANVLTFGAGSRLTVL.